This TCR beta chain was recovered during a study of PD-L1 blockade in urothelial cancer. Study summary: Starting in the mid-2010s, patients were given atezolizumab (1,200 mg intravenously every 3 weeks). Each patient had 0 to 3 earlier chemotherapy regimens.

Of note for this clone: As yet, its antigen is unknown.

The CDR3 has 15 amino acids. V dropped 1 base and J dropped 0 bases, with 9 bases sitting between them. Per the germline V gene, CDR1 is LNHDA and CDR2 is SQIVND (reference sequence). Overall study results and limits: Tumor-associated clones in blood expanded more at 3 weeks in durable-benefit patients.

Profiled with immunoSEQ multiplex PCR; TCRdb holds only in-frame clones, not every one. The top ten hold around 2.9% of the sample, which has tens of thousands of clones, 82% seen once. The TCR comes from a man in his 70s with urothelial cancer. V usage is TRBV19 and J usage is TRBJ1-2, with D possibly being TRBD1 (6 bases). The material sequenced was PBMCs, taken around atezolizumab (anti-PD-L1) treatment. The CDR3 DNA is TGTGCCAGTAGTATAGGTGGGACACCTAACTATGGCTACACCTTC. The encoded protein is CASSIGGTPNYGYTF.